The next 18 T cell receptor beta chains were all read from a single sample in a study of T cells in Graves' hyperthyroidism and ophthalmopathy. Template material for amplifying TCR beta CDR3 regions consisted of RNA transcripts. The HTBI primer set served for first-round RT-PCR of the TCR CDR3. TCRdb re-derived calls from the multiplex PCR reads in MiXCR, one entry per CDR3 protein. Among about 420,000 distinct CDR3 sequences listed, approximately 13% were seen once. Sequencing input: blood. These receptors were taken from a young woman with Graves' hyperthyroidism.

The table lists this clonotype with a few counts. The chain has TRBV7-9 and TRBJ2-7, with D maybe TRBD1 (6 bases). The germline V gene has CDR1 SEHNR and CDR2 FQNEAQ (reference sequence). Trimming removed 3 bases from V and 5 bases from J, with 17 bases in between. CDR3 length equals 15 residues. The chain's CDR3 is CASSFDLRGRDEQYF. The CDR3 DNA is TGTGCCAGCAGCTTTGATCTCAGGGGAAGGGACGAGCAGTACTTC.

The chain carries TRBV7-9 and TRBJ2-1; D is unresolved. This CDR3 has 15 residues. In germline, CDR1 is SEHNR, CDR2 FQNEAQ (reference sequence). The V end lost 2 bases, the J end lost 3 bases, and 11 bases lay between the germline ends. DNA for the CDR3: TGTGCCAGCAGCTTACTAAAAATTAACTACAATGAGCAGTTCTTC. It is translated as CASSLLKINYNEQFF.

Many counts were recorded for this clonotype. The chain recombines TRBV3-1 with TRBJ1-2; D is possibly TRBD1 (6 bases). With 4 bases removed from V and 6 bases from J, the gap between germline ends came to 15 bases. From germline, CDR1 is LGHDT and CDR2 YNNKEL (reference sequence). The CDR3 spans 14 residues. The CDR3 DNA reads TGTGCCAGCAGCCTCTTAGCAGGGGTCGATGGCTACACCTTC. Amino acid sequence: CASSLLAGVDGYTF.

In this sample, this clonotype turned up many times. J is TRBJ1-1 and V is TRBV20-1, with D possibly TRBD1 on 5 matching bases. The CDR3 loop spans 14 amino acids. The ends were cut back, 0 bases at V and 0 bases at J, with 8 bases in the middle. Germline V gene data show CDR1 as DFQATT and CDR2 as SNEGSKA (reference sequence). CDR3 sequence (DNA): TGCAGTGCTAGAGAGGGGACCATGAACACTGAAGCTTTCTTT. Protein product: CSAREGTMNTEAFF.

This clonotype was found many times. This chain uses TRBV28 with TRBJ2-3; TRBD1 is a possible D gene (6 bases). Trimming took 3 bases from V and 5 from J, leaving 24 bases between them. CDR1 is MDHEN and CDR2 is SYDVKM in the germline V gene. The CDR3 contains 18 residues. This chain's CDR3 is CASSFVGVPHTGLDTQYF. For the CDR3, the DNA is TGTGCCAGCAGTTTTGTCGGGGTCCCACATACAGGGTTAGATACGCAGTATTTT.

The chain links TRBV20-1 to TRBJ1-1; no definite D call. Germline V gene data show CDR1 as DFQATT and CDR2 as SNEGSKA (reference sequence). The CDR3 is made up of 14 amino acids. Between the trimmed V and J ends, which lost 0 bases and 3 bases, there was a span of 11 bases. The CDR3 loop is CSAREGSGDTEAFF. DNA for the CDR3: TGCAGTGCTAGAGAGGGGTCGGGCGACACTGAAGCTTTCTTT.

CDR3 sequence: CAWSGLASGEQFF. The CDR3 coding sequence is TGTGCCTGGAGTGGACTAGCGTCAGGTGAGCAGTTCTTC. The genes are TRBV30 and TRBJ2-1; 8 positions agree with TRBD2. The CDR3 is 13 residues long. Trimming at V came to 1 base and at J to 9 bases, leaving 5 bases not matched to a gene. The germline gives CDR1 GTSNPN, CDR2 SVGIG (reference sequence).

The sample holds many counts of this clonotype. The genes are TRBV28 and TRBJ1-1; no reliable D call. CDR3 length: 16 amino acids. Germline CDR1 is MDHEN and CDR2 is SYDVKM. V was pared by 3 bases and J by 6 bases, with 20 bases between. CDR3 region: CASSFVNQYSGPEAFF. In DNA, the CDR3 is TGTGCCAGCAGTTTTGTGAACCAATATTCCGGTCCTGAAGCTTTCTTT.

The V call is TRBV2, the J call TRBJ1-1; no firm D call. CDR1 and CDR2 (germline): SNHLY, FYNNEI. The CDR3 spans 13 residues. Trimming took 7 bases from V and 2 from J, leaving 11 bases between them. In nucleotides, the CDR3 is TGTGCCAGCACAAGCGGGATAAACACTGAAGCTTTCTTT. Translated, it gives CASTSGINTEAFF.

The gene calls are TRBV28 and TRBJ1-4, with 7 nucleotides matching TRBD1. Per the germline V gene, CDR1 is MDHEN and CDR2 is SYDVKM. V dropped 4 bases and J dropped 6; count of bases not matched to a gene: 5. The CDR3 totals 14 residues. CDR3 loop: CASSSPQGDEKLFF. The CDR3 bases are TGTGCCAGCAGTTCCCCCCAGGGGGATGAAAAACTGTTTTTT.

In regard to this clonotype: A single base separates this from a much larger clone, so it may be a read error. The rearrangement links TRBV5-5 to TRBJ2-1; D may be TRBD2 (5 bases). CDR3 size: 15 residues. Trimming removed 4 bases from V and 3 bases from J, with 14 bases in between. CDR1 SGHKS and CDR2 YYEKEE come from the germline V gene (reference sequence). The CDR3 DNA sequence: TGTGCCAGCAGCCCTGACGGAGGCTACTACAATGAGCAGTTCTTC. Its translation: CASSPDGGYYNEQFF.

There are a few counts of this clonotype. The rearrangement links TRBV4-1 to TRBJ1-1; 8 nucleotides match TRBD1. Germline loops: CDR1 MGHRA, CDR2 YSYEKL. V gave up 3 bases and J gave up 4 bases; unmatched junction bases: 4. The CDR3 extends over 14 amino acids. The CDR3 DNA is TGCGCCAGCAGCCAGAGGGACAGGAGCACTGAAGCTTTCTTT. Its protein is CASSQRDRSTEAFF.

The chain couples TRBV27 to TRBJ2-7; TRBD2 agrees at 9 bases. This CDR3 spans 14 amino acids. From germline, CDR1 is MNHEY and CDR2 SMNVEV (reference sequence). V lost 8 bases, J lost 5 bases, and 10 bases stayed unmatched. CDR3 residues: CASAREGLGDEQYF. Here the CDR3 DNA reads TGTGCCAGCGCGCGGGAGGGCCTGGGGGACGAGCAGTACTTC.

This clonotype was seen repeatedly, ten times or more. The genes are TRBV11-2 and TRBJ2-1; D gene unclear. V dropped 3 bases and J dropped 8 bases, with 11 bases sitting between them. The CDR3 runs 13 residues. Germline values: CDR1 SGHAT, CDR2 FQNNGV. CDR3 nucleotide sequence: TGTGCCAGCAGCTTTGGTCTAGTTTATGAGCAGTTCTTC. It is translated as CASSFGLVYEQFF.

The chain carries TRBV29-1 and TRBJ2-2; 9 bases align to TRBD2. Germline CDR1 reads SQVTM; CDR2 reads ANQGSEA. With V trimmed by 7 bases and J by 7 bases, 13 bases remained unmatched. This CDR3 is 15 amino acids long. The CDR3, as DNA: TGCAGCGCTGCCGGTTCTGGGACTAGCAACGGGGAGCTGTTTTTT. Its translation: CSAAGSGTSNGELFF.

CDR3 DNA: TGTGCCACCTCGGCACGAGAGTTCGCCTACAATGAGCAGTTCTTC. This gives the protein CATSAREFAYNEQFF. The V gene is TRBV24-1, the J gene TRBJ2-1; D call uncertain. This CDR3 is 15 amino acids long. Between the trimmed V and J ends, which lost 9 bases and 2 bases, there was a span of 16 bases. The germline V gene has CDR1 KGHDR and CDR2 SFDVKD.

Points on this clonotype: Sequence at one end of the junction differs from germline and may be a read error. The chain is built from TRBV4-2 and TRBJ1-4; no clear D gene. Per germline, CDR1 LGHNA and CDR2 YNFKEQ. The CDR3 length is 15 residues. The CDR3 DNA is TGTGCCAGCGGCCAAAGTCCTGCAACTAATGAAAAACTGTTTTTT. Translated: CASGQSPATNEKLFF.

This clonotype has at least ten counts. The V and J genes are TRBV7-2 and TRBJ2-5, with 8 nucleotides matching TRBD1. Germline V gene lookup returns CDR1 SGHTA and CDR2 FQGNSA. The CDR3 covers 15 residues. V was pared by 5 bases and J by 0 bases, with 5 bases of the junction left unmatched. CDR3 region: CASSRQGSDQETQYF. For the CDR3, the DNA is TGTGCCAGCAGCCGACAGGGGTCAGACCAAGAGACCCAGTACTTC. The complete variable domain, with remaining parts taken from reference TRBV7-2 and TRBJ2-5, reads GAGVSQSPSNKVTEKGKDVELRCDPISGHTALYWYRQSLGQGLEFLIYFQGNSAPDKSGLPSDRFSAERTGGSVSTLTIQRTQQEDSAVYLCASSRQGSDQETQYFGPGTRLLVL.